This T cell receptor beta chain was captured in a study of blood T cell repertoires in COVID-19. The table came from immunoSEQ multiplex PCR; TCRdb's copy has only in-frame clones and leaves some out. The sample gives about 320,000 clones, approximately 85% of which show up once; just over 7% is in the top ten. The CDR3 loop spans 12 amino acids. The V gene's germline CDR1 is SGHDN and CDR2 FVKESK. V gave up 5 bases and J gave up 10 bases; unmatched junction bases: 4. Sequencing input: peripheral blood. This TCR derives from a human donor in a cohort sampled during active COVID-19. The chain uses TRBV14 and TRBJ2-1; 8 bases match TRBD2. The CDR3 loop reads CASSAGGPEQFF. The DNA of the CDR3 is TGTGCCAGCAGCGCGGGGGGCCCCGAGCAGTTCTTC. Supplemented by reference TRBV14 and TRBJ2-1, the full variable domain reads EAGVTQFPSHSVIEKGQTVTLRCDPISGHDNLYWYRRVMGKEIKFLLHFVKESKQDESGMPNNRFLAERTGGTYSTLKVQPAELEDSGVYFCASSAGGPEQFFGPGTRLTVL.